The text below deals with one TCR beta chain. Its antigen is still unknown. These data come from a study of cytomegalovirus exposure and HLA in healthy donors. Study findings and constraints: Most likely, a cluster of highly shared sequence variants arose as a sequencing artifact. Presence/absence comparisons presumed near-even sequencing depth among donors.

The PCR ran on 60 Vbeta and 13 Jbeta primers. Sequenced by immunoSEQ multiplex PCR; TCRdb stores in-frame clones only, minus some. The repertoire holds 250,000 to 350,000 clones, about 87% seen once, with approximately 2% in the top ten. The CDR3 has 15 residues. With 0 bases clipped from V and 6 bases from J, the junction kept 5 bases outside the gene matches. CDR1 SGDLS and CDR2 YYNGEE come from the germline V gene. The chain couples TRBV9 to TRBJ1-1; 10 nucleotides align to TRBD1. The clonotype was recovered from a woman younger than 30 in good health and CMV-seronegative. Sequences were obtained from PBMCs. DNA of the CDR3: TGTGCCAGCAGCGTAGGGGGGGGACAGGGGCCTGAAGCTTTCTTT. This sequence encodes CASSVGGGQGPEAFF.